This TCR beta chain was sequenced for a study of blood T cell repertoires in COVID-19. The CDR3 contains 16 residues. Trimming took off 0 bases at V and 2 bases at J, with 13 bases between the two ends. CDR1 and CDR2 from the germline V gene are MNHEY and SVGAGI. The table came from immunoSEQ multiplex PCR; TCRdb's copy has only in-frame clones and leaves some out. The repertoire holds about 130,000 clones, with about nine tenths as singletons. The receptor was derived from a man aged 50-60 years with acute or convalescent COVID-19. Material: peripheral blood. The rearrangement uses TRBV6-5 and TRBJ1-1; TRBD1 might be the D (6 bases). CDR3 protein: CASSYSLEGVNTEAFF. The CDR3 region has the DNA TGTGCCAGCAGTTACTCCCTCGAGGGGGTAAACACTGAAGCTTTCTTT.